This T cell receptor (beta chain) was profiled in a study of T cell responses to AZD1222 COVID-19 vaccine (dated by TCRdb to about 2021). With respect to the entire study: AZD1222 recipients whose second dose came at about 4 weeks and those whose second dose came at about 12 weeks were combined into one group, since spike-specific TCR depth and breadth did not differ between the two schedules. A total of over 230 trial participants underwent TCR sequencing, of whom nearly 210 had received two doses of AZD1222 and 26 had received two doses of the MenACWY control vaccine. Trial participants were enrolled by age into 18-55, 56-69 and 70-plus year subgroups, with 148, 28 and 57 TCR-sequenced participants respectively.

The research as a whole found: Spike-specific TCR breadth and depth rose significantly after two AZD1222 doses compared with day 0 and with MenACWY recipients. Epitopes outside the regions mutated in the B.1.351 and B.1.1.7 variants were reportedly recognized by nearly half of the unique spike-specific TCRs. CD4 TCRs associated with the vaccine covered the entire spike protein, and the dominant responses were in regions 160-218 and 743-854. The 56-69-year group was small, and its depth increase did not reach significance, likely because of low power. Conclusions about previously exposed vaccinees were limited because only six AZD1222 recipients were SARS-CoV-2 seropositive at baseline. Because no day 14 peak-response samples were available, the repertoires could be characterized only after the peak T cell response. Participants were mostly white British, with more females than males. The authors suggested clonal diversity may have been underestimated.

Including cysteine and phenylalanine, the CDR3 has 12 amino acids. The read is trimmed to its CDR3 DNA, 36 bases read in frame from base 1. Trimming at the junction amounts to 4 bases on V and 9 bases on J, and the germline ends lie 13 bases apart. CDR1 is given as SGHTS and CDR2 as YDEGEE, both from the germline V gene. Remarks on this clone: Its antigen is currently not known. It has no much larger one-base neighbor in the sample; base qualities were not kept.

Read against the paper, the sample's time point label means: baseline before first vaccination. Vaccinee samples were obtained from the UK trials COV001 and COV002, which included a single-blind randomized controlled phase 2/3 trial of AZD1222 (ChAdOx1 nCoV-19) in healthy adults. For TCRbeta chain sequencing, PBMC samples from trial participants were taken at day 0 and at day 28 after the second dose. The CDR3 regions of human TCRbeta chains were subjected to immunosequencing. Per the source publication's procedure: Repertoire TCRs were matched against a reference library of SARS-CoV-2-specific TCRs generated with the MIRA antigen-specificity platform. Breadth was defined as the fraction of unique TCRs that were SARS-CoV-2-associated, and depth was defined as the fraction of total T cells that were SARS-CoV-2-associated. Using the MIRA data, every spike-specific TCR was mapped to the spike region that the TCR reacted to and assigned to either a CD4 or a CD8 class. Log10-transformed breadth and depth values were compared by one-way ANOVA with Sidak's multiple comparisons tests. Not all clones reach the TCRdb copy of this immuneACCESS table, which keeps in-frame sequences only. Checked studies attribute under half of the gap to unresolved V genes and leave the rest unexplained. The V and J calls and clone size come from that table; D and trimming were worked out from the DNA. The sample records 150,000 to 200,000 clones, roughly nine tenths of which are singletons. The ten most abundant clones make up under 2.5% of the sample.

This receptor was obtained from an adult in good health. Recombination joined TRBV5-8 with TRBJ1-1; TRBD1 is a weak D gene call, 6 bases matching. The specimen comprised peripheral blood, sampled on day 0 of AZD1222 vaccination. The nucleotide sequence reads TGTGCCAGCAGCCCCAAAACAGGGAAAGCTTTCTTT. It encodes CASSPKTGKAFF. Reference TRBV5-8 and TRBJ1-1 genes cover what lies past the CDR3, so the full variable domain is EAGVTQSPTHLIKTRGQQATLRCSPISGHTSVYWYQQALGLGLQFLLWYDEGEERNRGNFPPRFSGRQFPNYSSELNVNALELEDSALYLCASSPKTGKAFFGQGTRLTVV.